This TCR beta chain was recorded in a study of OX40 agonist ivuxolimab in advanced cancers. Study context: It was permissible to have had prior anti-PD-1, anti-PD-L1 or anti-CTLA-4 therapy, and around 43% had some.

Exclusion of a patient followed from autoimmune disease history or systemic immunosuppression. The protocol was immunoSEQ multiplex PCR, while the TCRdb copy is restricted to in-frame clones and leaves out a portion. This table has tens of thousands of clones, approximately 90% appearing once. Germline CDR1 SGHDT, CDR2 YYEEEE. CDR3 length: 12 amino acids. The junction had 7 bases not matched to a gene; V was cut back by 0 bases and J by 13 bases. The TCR was taken from an adult with an advanced solid tumor such as melanoma, head and neck, liver or kidney cancer. The sample here was CD4+ or CD8+ T cells sorted from blood, taken in a trial of the OX40 agonist ivuxolimab. The V and J genes are TRBV5-6 and TRBJ2-7; 7 nucleotides align to TRBD1. CDR3 in DNA: TGTGCCAGCAGCTTGGGGCAGGGGGAAGATTACTTC. Its translation: CASSLGQGEDYF. The whole variable domain, remainder taken from reference TRBV5-6 and TRBJ2-7, is DAGVTQSPTHLIKTRGQQVTLRCSPKSGHDTVSWYQQALGQGPQFIFQYYEEEERQRGNFPDRFSGHQFPNYSSELNVNALLLGDSALYLCASSLGQGEDYFGPGTRLTVT.